The T cell receptor (beta chain) under discussion was sequenced for a study of cytomegalovirus exposure and HLA in healthy donors. The study's findings and limits: Among TCR beta chains of equal frequency, HLA-associated ones were more clonally expanded in a later analysis.

Primers for the PCR totalled 60 Vbeta and 13 Jbeta. The table came from immunoSEQ multiplex PCR; TCRdb's copy has only in-frame clones and leaves some out. This sample has 54,000 or so clones, with about 50% found just once. Germline CDR1 SGHAT, CDR2 FQNNGV. The CDR3 sequence is 16 residues long. J was trimmed by 2 bases and V by 1 base; bases with no gene match: 4. This clone was counted between two and nine times. As yet, its antigen is unknown. The V call is TRBV11-2, the J call TRBJ2-5; 10 bases fit TRBD2. The clonotype originates from a human donor in good health. Sequenced material: PBMCs. CDR3 in amino acids: CASSLGSGGPQETQYF. Written as DNA, the CDR3 is TGTGCCAGCAGCTTAGGTAGCGGGGGGCCTCAAGAGACCCAGTACTTC.